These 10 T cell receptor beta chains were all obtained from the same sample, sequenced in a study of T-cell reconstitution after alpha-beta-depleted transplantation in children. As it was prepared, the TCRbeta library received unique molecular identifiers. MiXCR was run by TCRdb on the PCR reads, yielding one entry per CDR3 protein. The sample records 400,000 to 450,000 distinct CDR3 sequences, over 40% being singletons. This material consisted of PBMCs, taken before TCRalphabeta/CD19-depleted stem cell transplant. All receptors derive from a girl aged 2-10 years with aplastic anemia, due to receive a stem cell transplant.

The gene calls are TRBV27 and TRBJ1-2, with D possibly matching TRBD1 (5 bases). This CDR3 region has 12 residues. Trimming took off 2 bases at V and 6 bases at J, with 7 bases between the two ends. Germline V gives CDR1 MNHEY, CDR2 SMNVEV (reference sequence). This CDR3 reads CASSLDRNGYTF. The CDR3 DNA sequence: TGTGCCAGCAGTTTAGACAGAAATGGCTACACCTTC.

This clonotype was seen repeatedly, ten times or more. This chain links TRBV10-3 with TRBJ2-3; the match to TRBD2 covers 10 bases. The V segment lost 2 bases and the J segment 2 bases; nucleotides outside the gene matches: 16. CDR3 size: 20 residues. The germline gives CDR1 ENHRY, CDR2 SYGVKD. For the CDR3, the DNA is TGTGCCATCAGTGAGCCCTCCGGGCCACCGACTAGCGGGTTCACAGATACGCAGTATTTT. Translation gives CAISEPSGPPTSGFTDTQYF.

CDR3 residues: CASSSSVTGVREKLFF. CDR3 in DNA: TGCGCCAGCAGCAGTTCGGTTACAGGGGTTAGGGAAAAACTGTTTTTT. This sequence joins TRBV5-1 and TRBJ1-4; 7 bases match TRBD1. Unmatched junction bases numbered 14, after V lost 4 bases and J lost 8 bases. In germline, CDR1 is SGHRS, CDR2 YFSETQ. The CDR3 is 16 residues long.

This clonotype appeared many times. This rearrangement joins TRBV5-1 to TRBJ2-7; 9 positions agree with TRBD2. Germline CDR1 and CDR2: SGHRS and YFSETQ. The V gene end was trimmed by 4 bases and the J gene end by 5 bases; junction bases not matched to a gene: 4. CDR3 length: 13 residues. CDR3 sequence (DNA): TGCGCCAGCAGCCTAAGACTAGCGGACGAGCAGTACTTC. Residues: CASSLRLADEQYF.

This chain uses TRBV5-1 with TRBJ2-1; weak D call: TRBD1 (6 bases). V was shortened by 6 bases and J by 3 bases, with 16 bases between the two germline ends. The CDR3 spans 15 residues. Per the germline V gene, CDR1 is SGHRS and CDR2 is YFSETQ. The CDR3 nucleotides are TGCGCCAGCACCATACTAGGGACAAGCTACAATGAGCAGTTCTTC. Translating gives CASTILGTSYNEQFF.

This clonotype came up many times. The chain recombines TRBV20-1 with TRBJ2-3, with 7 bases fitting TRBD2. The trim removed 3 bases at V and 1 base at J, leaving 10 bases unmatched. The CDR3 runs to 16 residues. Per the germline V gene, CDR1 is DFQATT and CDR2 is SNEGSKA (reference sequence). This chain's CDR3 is CSARVLREYGTDTQYF. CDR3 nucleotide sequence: TGCAGTGCTAGGGTATTGCGGGAGTATGGCACAGATACGCAGTATTTT.

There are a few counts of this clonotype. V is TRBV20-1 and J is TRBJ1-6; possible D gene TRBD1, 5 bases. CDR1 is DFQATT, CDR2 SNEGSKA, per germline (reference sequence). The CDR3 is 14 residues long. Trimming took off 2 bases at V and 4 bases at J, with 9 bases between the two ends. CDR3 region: CSARRGPYNSPLHF. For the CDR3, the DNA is TGCAGTGCTAGAAGGGGTCCTTATAATTCACCCCTCCACTTT.

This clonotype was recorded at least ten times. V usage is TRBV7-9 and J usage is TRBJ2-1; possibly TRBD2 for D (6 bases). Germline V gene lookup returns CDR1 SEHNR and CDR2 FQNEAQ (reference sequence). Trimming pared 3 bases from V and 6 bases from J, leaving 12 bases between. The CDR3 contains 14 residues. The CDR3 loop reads CASSLGGLGNEQFF. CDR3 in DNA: TGTGCCAGCAGCTTGGGGGGTCTGGGCAATGAGCAGTTCTTC.

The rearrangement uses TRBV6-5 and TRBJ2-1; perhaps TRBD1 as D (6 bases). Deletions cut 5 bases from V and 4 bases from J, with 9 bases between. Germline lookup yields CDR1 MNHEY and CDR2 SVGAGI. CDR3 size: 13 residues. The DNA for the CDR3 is TGTGCCAGCAGTAACACAGGGTACAATGAGCAGTTCTTC. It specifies CASSNTGYNEQFF.

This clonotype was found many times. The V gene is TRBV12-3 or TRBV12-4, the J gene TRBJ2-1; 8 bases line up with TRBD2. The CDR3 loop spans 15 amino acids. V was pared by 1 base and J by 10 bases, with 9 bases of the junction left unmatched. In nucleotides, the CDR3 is TGTGCCAGCAGTTTAGAATATCGGGAGGGCCGGGAGCAGTTCTTC. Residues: CASSLEYREGREQFF.